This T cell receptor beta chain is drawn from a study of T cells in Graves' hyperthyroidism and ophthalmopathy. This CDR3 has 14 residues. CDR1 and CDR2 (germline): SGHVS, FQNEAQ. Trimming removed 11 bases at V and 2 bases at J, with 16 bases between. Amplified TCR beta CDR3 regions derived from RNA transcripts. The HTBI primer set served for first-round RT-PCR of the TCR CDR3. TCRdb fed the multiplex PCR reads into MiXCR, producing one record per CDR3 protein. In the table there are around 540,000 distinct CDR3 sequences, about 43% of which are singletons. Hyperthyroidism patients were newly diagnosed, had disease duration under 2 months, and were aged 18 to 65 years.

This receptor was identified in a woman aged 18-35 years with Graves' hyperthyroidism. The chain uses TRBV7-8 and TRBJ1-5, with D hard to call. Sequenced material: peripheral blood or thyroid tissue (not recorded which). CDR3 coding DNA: TGTGCCTGGAGTGGACCGTCCGGCAATCAGCCCCAGCATTTT. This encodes CAWSGPSGNQPQHF.